These T cell receptor beta chains were read from a single sample in a study of cytomegalovirus exposure and HLA in healthy donors. TCRdb keeps only in-frame clones here, not all; method: immunoSEQ multiplex PCR. The sample shows 150,000 to 200,000 clones, about four fifths of them seen only once. The specimen was PBMCs. All receptors come from a young man in good health and CMV-seropositive. Both conserved end residues are part of each CDR3. The order of the fields is V gene, clone size, D gene, J gene, CDR3 protein, CDR3 DNA. D genes are given only for firm matches. Only part of the rows carry a size: once, few, many, or a class if the clone is expanded.

TRBV7-9	NA	NA	TRBJ1-4	CSSSLRQTGANEKLFF	TGTTCCAGCAGCCTGCGACAGACGGGGGCTAATGAAAAACTGTTTTTT
TRBV9	NA	NA	TRBJ2-7	CASSVGGSPISYEQYF	TGTGCCAGCAGCGTAGGGGGCAGCCCAATCTCCTACGAGCAGTACTTC
TRBV6-5	NA	NA	TRBJ2-2	CASSAAGAGELFF	TGTGCCAGCAGCGCTGCAGGGGCCGGGGAGCTGTTTTTT
TRBV4-1	NA	NA	TRBJ1-6	CASSQDARGSSYNSPLHF	TGCGCCAGCAGCCAAGATGCACGGGGTAGCTCCTATAATTCACCCCTCCACTTT
TRBV19	NA	NA	TRBJ1-5	CASSIGEFSNQPQHF	TGTGCCAGTAGTATAGGGGAGTTTAGCAATCAGCCCCAGCATTTT
TRBV18	once	TRBD1	TRBJ1-3	CASSPGGQAGNTIYF	TGTGCCAGCTCACCTGGGGGACAGGCCGGAAACACCATATATTTT
TRBV11-2	NA	NA	TRBJ1-2	CASSPRREGYGYTF	TGTGCCAGCAGCCCAAGGAGGGAGGGCTATGGCTACACCTTC
TRBV5-1	NA	NA	TRBJ2-7	CASSLGLVGGPGEQYF	TGCGCCAGCAGCTTGGGTCTTGTAGGCGGGCCAGGCGAGCAGTACTTC
TRBV7-2	few	NA	TRBJ2-2	CASSLTGTSGGELFF	TGTGCCAGCAGCTTAACGGGGACTTCTGGCGGGGAGCTGTTTTTT
TRBV4-1	NA	TRBD1	TRBJ2-1	CASSQRDRDRNNEQFF	TGCGCCAGCAGCCAAAGGGACCGGGACAGAAACAATGAGCAGTTCTTC
TRBV6-5	NA	NA	TRBJ1-1	CASSYGGTEAFF	TGTGCCAGCAGTTACGGCGGGACTGAAGCTTTCTTT
TRBV11-3	few	NA	TRBJ1-1	CASSLVPGEAFF	TGTGCCAGCAGCTTAGTTCCCGGGGAAGCTTTCTTT
TRBV10-3	once	TRBD2	TRBJ2-1	CAISRNSGTLQQEQFF	TGTGCCATCAGTAGAAACAGCGGGACCCTCCAACAGGAGCAGTTCTTC
TRBV18	NA	TRBD1	TRBJ1-1	CASSMDRGDTEAFF	TGTGCCAGCTCTATGGACAGGGGGGACACTGAAGCTTTCTTT
TRBV28	NA	TRBD2	TRBJ2-3	CASSLTGTSDTDTQYF	TGTGCCAGCAGTCTCACCGGGACTAGCGACACAGATACGCAGTATTTT
TRBV4-3	NA	NA	TRBJ1-2	CASSQASYGYTF	TGCGCCAGCAGCCAAGCCAGCTATGGCTACACCTTC
TRBV27	NA	TRBD1	TRBJ1-2	CASSLRDRGGYTF	TGTGCCAGCAGTTTACGCGACAGGGGTGGCTACACCTTC
TRBV9	NA	TRBD2	TRBJ2-3	CASSARDYTDTQYF	TGTGCCAGCAGCGCGAGGGACTACACAGATACGCAGTATTTT
TRBV4-1	NA	NA	TRBJ1-2	CASSQEVGDGYTF	TGCGCCAGCAGCCAAGAGGTAGGAGATGGCTACACCTTC
TRBV9	few	TRBD2	TRBJ2-2	CASSVGLAGNTGELFF	TGTGCCAGCAGCGTAGGGTTAGCGGGCAACACCGGGGAGCTGTTTTTT
TRBV27	NA	NA	TRBJ1-2	CASSLVPFSGADGYTF	TGTGCCAGCAGTTTGGTCCCCTTTTCAGGGGCGGATGGCTACACCTTC
TRBV19	once	NA	TRBJ2-3	CASSIVTGDTQYF	TGTGCCAGTAGTATCGTGACGGGGGATACGCAGTATTTT